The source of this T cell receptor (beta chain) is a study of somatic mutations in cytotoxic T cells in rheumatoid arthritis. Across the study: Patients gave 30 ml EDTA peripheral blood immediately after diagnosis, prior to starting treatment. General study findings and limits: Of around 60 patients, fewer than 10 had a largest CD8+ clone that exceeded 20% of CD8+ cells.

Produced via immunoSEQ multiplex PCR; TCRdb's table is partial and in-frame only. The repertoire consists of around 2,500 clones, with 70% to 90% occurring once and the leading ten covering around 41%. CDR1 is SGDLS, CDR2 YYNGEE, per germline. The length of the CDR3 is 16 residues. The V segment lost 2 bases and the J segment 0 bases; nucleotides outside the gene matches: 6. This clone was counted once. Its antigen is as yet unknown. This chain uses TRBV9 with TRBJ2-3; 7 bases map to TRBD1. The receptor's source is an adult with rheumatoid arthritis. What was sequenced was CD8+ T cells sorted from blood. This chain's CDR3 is CASSVNRDSSTDTQYF. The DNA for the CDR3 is TGTGCCAGCAGCGTCAACCGGGACAGTAGCACAGATACGCAGTATTTT.